Below, 12 T cell receptor beta chains from the same sample are listed, as sequenced in a study of early stage breast cancer tumors. TCRdb keeps only in-frame clones here, not all; method: immunoSEQ multiplex PCR. This table holds about 5,000 clones, 60% to 65% found once. Input material: breast tumor tissue. The receptors come from a person aged 45 to 59 with breast cancer.

The chain employs TRBV4-1 and TRBJ1-6; D is ambiguous. Trimming cost V 0 bases and J 8 bases, with 11 bases left between them. The germline V gene encodes CDR1 MGHRA and CDR2 YSYEKL. The CDR3 is 15 residues long. CDR3 region: CASSQDGVGDSPLHF. The CDR3 nucleotides read TGCGCCAGCAGCCAAGACGGGGTTGGGGATTCACCCCTCCACTTT.

This chain uses TRBV7-4 with TRBJ2-3; 13 positions match TRBD2. V lost 1 base, J lost 4 bases, and 2 bases stayed unmatched. CDR1 is SGHVT and CDR2 is SQSDAQ in the germline V gene. This CDR3 is built from 16 residues. DNA for the CDR3: TGTGCCAGCAGCTTAGAGACTAGCGGGGGGCCAGATACGCAGTATTTT. Its protein is CASSLETSGGPDTQYF.

Only a few counts were recorded for this clone. The CDR3 region is CASSVRPSSGGRNEQYF. The CDR3 coding sequence is TGTGCCAGCAGCGTTAGGCCCTCTAGCGGGGGGCGGAACGAGCAGTACTTC. J is TRBJ2-7 and V is TRBV7-2, with TRBD2 matching over 11 bases. CDR1 SGHTA and CDR2 FQGNSA come from the germline V gene. With V trimmed by 5 bases and J by 5 bases, 14 bases remained unmatched. This CDR3 is 17 amino acids long.

The chain couples TRBV6-4 to TRBJ2-7; 13 bases map to TRBD2. CDR1 and CDR2 (germline): MRHNA, SNTAGT. Germline trimming cut 2 bases from V and 1 base from J; bases unmatched to any gene: 5. The CDR3 is 17 residues long. The CDR3 DNA is TGTGCCAGCAGTGACGGGACTAGCGGGGAACCATCCTACGAGCAGTACTTC. This codes for CASSDGTSGEPSYEQYF.

The V gene is TRBV7-9, the J gene TRBJ1-2, with 9 bases aligning to TRBD1. After removal of 3 bases from V and 7 bases from J, the junction contained 6 bases not matched to a gene. CDR1 SEHNR and CDR2 FQNEAQ come from the germline V gene (reference sequence). The CDR3 is made up of 14 amino acids. The chain's CDR3 is CASSFTGGEGGYTF. CDR3 sequence (DNA): TGTGCCAGCAGCTTTACAGGGGGCGAGGGTGGCTACACCTTC.

The rearrangement uses TRBV11-2 and TRBJ1-4; D might be TRBD1 (6 bases). CDR1 and CDR2 (germline): SGHAT, FQNNGV. The CDR3 covers 14 residues. Trimming removed 5 bases at V and 4 bases at J, with 11 bases between. CDR3: CASSRGQLNEKLFF. The CDR3 DNA reads as TGTGCCAGCAGCCGAGGACAGCTTAATGAAAAACTGTTTTTT.

This clone was recorded a few times. V usage is TRBV5-4 and J usage is TRBJ1-4, with 8 bases matching TRBD1. The germline gives CDR1 SGHNT, CDR2 YYREEE (reference sequence). This CDR3 region has 16 residues. V lost 3 bases to trimming and J lost 4 bases; unmatched junction nucleotides: 8. The DNA of the CDR3 is TGTGCCAGCAGCTCTATCAACGACAGGGGTAATGAAAAACTGTTTTTT. Protein: CASSSINDRGNEKLFF.

There are a few counts of this clone. Here the CDR3 reads CASRAGTSHNEQFF. For the CDR3, the DNA is TGTGCCAGCAGAGCCGGGACTAGCCACAATGAGCAGTTCTTC. The rearrangement uses TRBV9 and TRBJ2-1; 9 nucleotides agree with TRBD2. V gave up 5 bases and J gave up 5 bases; unmatched junction bases: 5. Germline V gives CDR1 SGDLS, CDR2 YYNGEE. The CDR3 is 14 residues long.

In its sample, this clone ranks as medium-sized. The rearrangement joins TRBV7-9 to TRBJ1-1; weak D call: TRBD1 (5 bases). CDR1 and CDR2 from the germline V gene are SEHNR and FQNEAQ (reference sequence). V shed 1 base and J shed 0 bases, with 15 bases lying between them. CDR3 size: 17 residues. CDR3 residues: CASSLVSGGPLNTEAFF. The CDR3 nucleotides are TGTGCCAGCAGCTTAGTATCCGGGGGACCCCTGAACACTGAAGCTTTCTTT.

Note on this clone: One end of the junction is discordant with germline, which a read error may explain. V usage is TRBV7-7 and J usage is TRBJ2-3; 10 bases are shared with TRBD1. The germline gives CDR1 SSHAT, CDR2 FNYEAQ (reference sequence). The CDR3 contains 15 residues. CDR3 loop: CASSQGTGVTDTQYF. CDR3 DNA: TGTGCTAGCAGCCAAGGGACAGGGGTCACAGATACGCAGTATTTT.

V is TRBV6-6 and J is TRBJ2-1, with TRBD2 matching 7 bases. The CDR3 has 15 residues. With V trimmed by 2 bases and J by 6 bases, 7 bases remained unmatched. CDR1 is MNHNY, CDR2 SVGAGI, per germline (reference sequence). The CDR3 protein is CASSYGAGVSNEQFF. The CDR3 DNA follows: TGTGCCAGCAGTTACGGGGCGGGAGTAAGCAATGAGCAGTTCTTC.

The chain uses TRBV18 and TRBJ1-3; TRBD1 matches 7 bases. The CDR3 totals 16 residues. Per the germline V gene, CDR1 is KGHSH and CDR2 is LQKENI. V trimming: 4 bases; J trimming: 4 bases; junction bases outside the gene matches: 10. The CDR3 sequence is CASSRSETGIGNTIYF. CDR3 DNA sequence: TGTGCCAGCTCACGGTCGGAGACAGGGATCGGAAACACCATATATTTT.